One and the same sample provided the 6 T cell receptor beta chains below, sequenced in a study of blood T cell repertoires in COVID-19. The method was immunoSEQ multiplex PCR; TCRdb's version includes in-frame clones alone and lacks a portion of them. The repertoire holds under 200,000 clones, roughly 86% seen once, with around 7% in the top ten. The sequenced material came from peripheral blood. These receptor sequences come from a man aged 45 to 65 with active or convalescent COVID-19.

This CDR3 reads CASSYAPGNSPLHF. CDR3 nucleotides: TGTGCCAGCAGTTACGCCCCAGGGAACTCACCCCTCCACTTT. This sequence joins TRBV6-2 or TRBV6-3 and TRBJ1-6, with D perhaps matching TRBD1 (5 bases). This CDR3 has 14 amino acids. Trimming took off 2 bases at V and 10 bases at J, with 12 bases between the two ends. Looked up from germline, CDR1 is MNHEY and CDR2 is SVGEGT.

The chain has TRBV11-2 and TRBJ2-6; the D gene is possibly TRBD1 (6 bases). CDR3 length equals 16 residues. V gave up 4 bases and J gave up 0 bases, with 10 bases separating them. The germline CDR1 and CDR2 sequences are SGHAT and FQNNGV. The CDR3 reads CASSSRTASGANVLTF. The CDR3 region has the DNA TGTGCCAGCAGCTCCCGGACAGCCTCTGGGGCCAACGTCCTGACTTTC.

The rearrangement uses TRBV5-4 and TRBJ1-6; 8 nucleotides align to TRBD1. The germline gives CDR1 SGHNT, CDR2 YYREEE (reference sequence). The V gene end was trimmed by 4 bases and the J gene end by 9 bases; junction bases not matched to a gene: 6. The CDR3 consists of 14 residues. The CDR3 here is CASSPGQGPSPLHF. CDR3 sequence (DNA): TGTGCCAGCAGCCCAGGACAGGGACCTTCACCCCTCCACTTT.

V usage is TRBV5-5 and J usage is TRBJ2-1, with 13 bases lining up with TRBD2. Germline assignment: CDR1 SGHKS and CDR2 YYEKEE (reference sequence). This CDR3 has 16 residues. J gave up 3 bases and V 3 bases, and 3 bases lay outside the gene matches. The CDR3 bases are TGTGCCAGCAGCTCGGGGACTAGCGGGGTCTACAATGAGCAGTTCTTC. This codes for CASSSGTSGVYNEQFF.

The chain carries TRBV12-3 or TRBV12-4 and TRBJ1-2, with a possible D match to TRBD1 (5 bases). This CDR3 has 13 residues. Trimming took 5 bases from V and 4 from J, leaving 11 bases between them. CDR3 DNA sequence: TGTGCCAGCAGTCATGACAGACTCTATGGCTACACCTTC. Amino acid sequence: CASSHDRLYGYTF.

The V call is TRBV6-5, the J call TRBJ2-3; TRBD1 aligns across 12 bases. Germline loops: CDR1 MNHEY, CDR2 SVGAGI. V shed 2 bases, J shed 6 bases, and the junction held 6 bases outside the gene matches. The CDR3 has 16 amino acids. DNA of the CDR3: TGTGCCAGCAGTTACGCCGCCGGGACAGGGGGCGATACGCAGTATTTT. It is translated as CASSYAAGTGGDTQYF.